The source of this T cell receptor (beta chain) is a study of post-analysis software for immune sequencing data. Study-wide results and limits: Higher frequency in patients than in controls was seen for roughly five TRBV segments, with TRBV5-6, TRBV5-1 and TRBV20-1 among them.

Turning to this clonotype: Antigen specificity is unknown.

This CDR3 spans 17 amino acids. Sequencing libraries made from TCR beta cDNA carried unique molecular identifiers. T cells numbering roughly 0.95 to 10 million yielded about 500,000 cDNA molecules. TCRdb reprocessed the PCR reads via MiXCR and lists one record per CDR3 protein. Here the sample spans about 560,000 distinct CDR3 sequences, around 44% being singletons. This rearrangement joins TRBV21-1 to TRBJ2-3; the D call of TRBD2 is as the table states it, not checked on the DNA. TRBV21-1 is classified as a pseudogene. The clonotype was recovered from a girl aged 10 to 17 with multiple sclerosis. The sequenced material came from blood. The CDR3 DNA is TGTGCCAGCAGCAAAGCAGTACTAGCGGGGGAAACAGATACGCAGTATTTT. Amino acid sequence: CASSKAVLAGETDTQYF.